The 6 T cell receptor beta chains listed next were all sequenced from one sample in a study of cytomegalovirus exposure and HLA in healthy donors. The PCR used 60 Vbeta and 13 Jbeta primers. The protocol was immunoSEQ multiplex PCR, while the TCRdb copy is restricted to in-frame clones and leaves out a portion. The sample holds about 150,000 clones, 75% to 90% seen once. Sequenced material: PBMCs. The source of these receptors is a man between 35 and 55 years old in good health and CMV-seronegative.

This chain connects TRBV6-1 to TRBJ1-2; D perhaps matches TRBD1 (6 bases). The V gene's germline CDR1 is MNHNS and CDR2 SASEGT. With 5 bases removed from V and 3 bases from J, the gap between germline ends came to 10 bases. CDR3 size: 13 residues. CDR3 DNA: TGTGCCAGCAGTAGGTCAGGGGACTATGGCTACACCTTC. The encoded protein is CASSRSGDYGYTF.

The chain's CDR3 is CASSSVLAGPNEQYF. As DNA, the CDR3 is TGTGCCAGCAGCTCCGTTCTAGCGGGCCCCAACGAGCAGTACTTC. This chain joins TRBV13 and TRBJ2-7; the match to TRBD2 covers 8 bases. Germline V gene lookup returns CDR1 PRHDT and CDR2 FYEKMQ (reference sequence). The J segment lost 5 bases and the V segment lost 4 bases, leaving 10 bases of the junction unmatched. The CDR3 is 15 amino acids.

The gene calls are TRBV18 and TRBJ2-1, with 11 bases lining up with TRBD2. J gave up 4 bases and V 5 bases, and 4 bases lay outside the gene matches. The CDR3 is 15 residues long. Germline CDR1 is KGHSH and CDR2 is LQKENI. CDR3 bases: TGTGCCAGCTCAACCTGGACTAGCGGGTACAATGAGCAGTTCTTC. This sequence encodes CASSTWTSGYNEQFF.

The chain joins TRBV7-2 to TRBJ1-5; 9 bases are shared with TRBD1. The V gene's germline CDR1 is SGHTA and CDR2 FQGNSA. Unmatched junction bases numbered 2, after V lost 5 bases and J lost 6 bases. CDR3 length: 13 residues. This CDR3 reads CASSPGQGQPQHF. The CDR3 coding sequence is TGTGCCAGCAGCCCGGGACAGGGTCAGCCCCAGCATTTT. Filled out from reference TRBV7-2 and TRBJ1-5, the complete variable domain reads GAGVSQSPSNKVTEKGKDVELRCDPISGHTALYWYRQSLGQGLEFLIYFQGNSAPDKSGLPSDRFSAERTGGSVSTLTIQRTQQEDSAVYLCASSPGQGQPQHFGDGTRLSIL.

The gene calls are TRBV18 and TRBJ1-4; 10 nucleotides agree with TRBD1. V shed 5 bases and J 8 bases; nucleotides not matched to a gene: 8. Per germline, CDR1 KGHSH and CDR2 LQKENI. The CDR3 spans 15 residues. CDR3 bases: TGTGCCAGCTCAATGCGACAGGGGGCGGAGGAAAAACTGTTTTTT. This sequence encodes CASSMRQGAEEKLFF.

The chain has TRBV6-5 and TRBJ2-5; 7 nucleotides agree with TRBD1. V lost 5 bases to trimming and J lost 2 bases; unmatched junction nucleotides: 2. Germline CDR1 MNHEY, CDR2 SVGAGI. The CDR3 is 13 residues long. DNA of the CDR3: TGTGCCAGCAGTATGGGACAGCAAGAGACCCAGTACTTC. It codes for CASSMGQQETQYF.